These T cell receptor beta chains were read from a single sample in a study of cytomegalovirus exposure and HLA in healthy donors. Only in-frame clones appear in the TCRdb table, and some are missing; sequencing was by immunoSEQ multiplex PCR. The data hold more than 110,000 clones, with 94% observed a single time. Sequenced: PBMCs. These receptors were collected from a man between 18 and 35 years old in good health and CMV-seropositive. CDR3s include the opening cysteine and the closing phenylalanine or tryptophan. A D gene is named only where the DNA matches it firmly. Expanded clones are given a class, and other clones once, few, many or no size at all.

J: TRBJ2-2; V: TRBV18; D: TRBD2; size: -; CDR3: CASSPARGSGDNTGELFF; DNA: TGTGCCAGCTCACCAGCCCGCGGTAGCGGGGATAACACCGGGGAGCTGTTTTTT
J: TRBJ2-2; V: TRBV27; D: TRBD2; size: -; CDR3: CATRDGTSDTGELFF; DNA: TGTGCCACCAGGGACGGGACTAGCGACACCGGGGAGCTGTTTTTT
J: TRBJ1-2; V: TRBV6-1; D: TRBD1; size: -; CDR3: CASSERGPYGYTF; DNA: TGTGCCAGCAGTGAAAGGGGGCCCTATGGCTACACCTTC
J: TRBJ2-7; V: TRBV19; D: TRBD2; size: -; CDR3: CASSIRRDYPYEQYF; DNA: TGTGCCAGTAGTATACGCCGGGACTATCCCTACGAGCAGTACTTC
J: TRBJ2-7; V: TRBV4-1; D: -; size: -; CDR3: CASSQVADGEGYEQYF; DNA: TGCGCCAGCAGCCAAGTGGCCGACGGAGAAGGCTACGAGCAGTACTTC
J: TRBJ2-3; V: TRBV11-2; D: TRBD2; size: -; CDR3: CASSLRWGEGQTDTQYF; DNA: TGTGCCAGCAGCTTAAGATGGGGGGAGGGCCAAACAGATACGCAGTATTTT
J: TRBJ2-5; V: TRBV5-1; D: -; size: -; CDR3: CASSLAGAEETQYF; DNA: TGCGCCAGCAGCTTGGCGGGAGCCGAAGAGACCCAGTACTTC
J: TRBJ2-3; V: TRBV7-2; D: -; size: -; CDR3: CASSLGKGPSTDTQYF; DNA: TGTGCCAGCAGCTTAGGGAAGGGGCCTAGCACAGATACGCAGTATTTT
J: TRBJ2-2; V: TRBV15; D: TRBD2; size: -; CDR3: CATSRDPPPASGTTGELFF; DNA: TGTGCCACCAGCAGGGATCCCCCCCCGGCTAGCGGGACAACCGGGGAGCTGTTTTTT
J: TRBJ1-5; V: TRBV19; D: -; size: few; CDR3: CASSNRQSNQPQHF; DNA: TGTGCCAGTAGTAATCGACAGTCTAATCAGCCCCAGCATTTT
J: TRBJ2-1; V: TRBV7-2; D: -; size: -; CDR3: CASSFSGSTSYNEQFF; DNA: TGTGCCAGCAGCTTTAGCGGCAGCACCTCCTACAATGAGCAGTTCTTC
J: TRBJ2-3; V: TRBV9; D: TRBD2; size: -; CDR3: CASSVEGLAGGTDTQYF; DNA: TGTGCCAGCAGCGTAGAGGGACTAGCGGGAGGAACAGATACGCAGTATTTT
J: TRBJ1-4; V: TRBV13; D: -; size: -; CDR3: CASSFRGINEKLFF; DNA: TGTGCCAGCAGCTTTCGAGGGATTAATGAAAAACTGTTTTTT
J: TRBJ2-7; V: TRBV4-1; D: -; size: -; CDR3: CASSQGLGSYEQYF; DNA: TGCGCCAGCAGCCAGGGACTCGGCTCCTACGAGCAGTACTTC
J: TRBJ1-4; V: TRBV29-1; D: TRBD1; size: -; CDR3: CSVETGEKLFF; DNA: TGCAGCGTTGAGACAGGGGAAAAACTGTTTTTT
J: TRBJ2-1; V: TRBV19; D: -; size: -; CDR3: CASSPGAIGANEQFF; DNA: TGTGCCAGTAGTCCCGGAGCGATTGGAGCCAATGAGCAGTTCTTC
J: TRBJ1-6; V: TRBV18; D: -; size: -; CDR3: CASSPGPNSYNSPLHF; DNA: TGTGCCAGCTCACCAGGGCCCAACTCCTATAATTCACCCCTCCACTTT
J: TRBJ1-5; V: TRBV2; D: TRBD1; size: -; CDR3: CASASQGADQPQHF; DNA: TGTGCCAGCGCTTCTCAGGGGGCTGATCAGCCCCAGCATTTT
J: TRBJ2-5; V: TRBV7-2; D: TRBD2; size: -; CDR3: CASSQLAGWETQYF; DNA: TGTGCCAGCAGCCAACTAGCGGGATGGGAGACCCAGTACTTC
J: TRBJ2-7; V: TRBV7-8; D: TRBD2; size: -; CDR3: CASSLPSGGEQYF; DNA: TGTGCCAGCAGCTTACCTAGCGGTGGAGAGCAGTACTTC
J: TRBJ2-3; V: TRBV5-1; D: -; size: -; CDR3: CASSVGTSEDTQYF; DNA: TGCGCCAGCAGCGTCGGTACTAGTGAAGATACGCAGTATTTT
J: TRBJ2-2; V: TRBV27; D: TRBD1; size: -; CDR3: CASRPGTGGAGELFF; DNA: TGTGCCAGCAGACCCGGGACAGGGGGGGCCGGGGAGCTGTTTTTT
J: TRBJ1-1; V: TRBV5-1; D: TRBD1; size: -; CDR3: CASSVGQGNTEAFF; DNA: TGCGCCAGCAGCGTGGGACAGGGAAACACTGAAGCTTTCTTT
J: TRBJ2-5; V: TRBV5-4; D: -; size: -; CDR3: CASSPGEETQYF; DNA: TGTGCCAGCAGTCCAGGGGAAGAGACCCAGTACTTC
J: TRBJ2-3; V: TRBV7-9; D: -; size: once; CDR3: CASSLVILGADTQYF; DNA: TGTGCCAGCAGCTTAGTGATCCTAGGAGCAGATACGCAGTATTTT
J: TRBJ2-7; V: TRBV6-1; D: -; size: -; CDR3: CATSLDTAYEQYF; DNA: TGTGCCACCTCACTGGACACCGCCTACGAGCAGTACTTC
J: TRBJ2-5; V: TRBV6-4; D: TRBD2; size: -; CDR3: CASSDLYAGDEETQYF; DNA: TGTGCCAGCAGTGACCTATACGCGGGGGATGAGGAGACCCAGTACTTC
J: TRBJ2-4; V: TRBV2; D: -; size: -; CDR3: CASSEARGKDIQYF; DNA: TGTGCCAGCAGTGAAGCAAGGGGAAAGGACATTCAGTACTTC
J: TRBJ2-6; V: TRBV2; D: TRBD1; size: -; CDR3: CASSGDSSGANVLTF; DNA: TGTGCCAGCAGTGGGGACAGTTCTGGGGCCAACGTCCTGACTTTC
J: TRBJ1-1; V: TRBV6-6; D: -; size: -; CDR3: CASSISGQNTEAFF; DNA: TGTGCCAGCAGTATTAGCGGACAGAACACTGAAGCTTTCTTT
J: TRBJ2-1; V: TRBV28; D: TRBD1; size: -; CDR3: CASSLSQSRQGQYNEQFF; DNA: TGTGCCAGCAGTTTATCCCAATCGCGACAGGGCCAATACAATGAGCAGTTCTTC
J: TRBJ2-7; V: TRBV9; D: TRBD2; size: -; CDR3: CASSVGVTSVYEQYF; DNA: TGTGCCAGCAGCGTCGGGGTGACTAGCGTCTACGAGCAGTACTTC
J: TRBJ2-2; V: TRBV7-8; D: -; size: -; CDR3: CASSLESGWARELFF; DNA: TGTGCCAGCAGCTTAGAGAGTGGATGGGCCCGGGAGCTGTTTTTT
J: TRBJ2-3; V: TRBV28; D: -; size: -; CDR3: CASSLRGSTDTQYF; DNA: TGTGCCAGCAGTTTAAGGGGTTCCACAGATACGCAGTATTTT
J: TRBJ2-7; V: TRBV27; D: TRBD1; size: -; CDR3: CASSLGTASSYEQYF; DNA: TGTGCCAGCAGTTTAGGGACAGCGAGCTCCTACGAGCAGTACTTC
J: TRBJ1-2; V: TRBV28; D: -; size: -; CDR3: CASSDLGRMDPNYGYTF; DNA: TGTGCCAGCAGTGACCTGGGGAGGATGGACCCTAACTATGGCTACACCTTC
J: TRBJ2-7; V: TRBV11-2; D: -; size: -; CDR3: CASSLSALIRGISYEQYF; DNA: TGTGCCAGCAGCTTATCGGCTCTCATTCGGGGGATTTCCTACGAGCAGTACTTC
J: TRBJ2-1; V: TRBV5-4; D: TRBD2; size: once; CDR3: CASSLALAGNEQFF; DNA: TGTGCCAGCAGCTTGGCCTTAGCGGGGAATGAGCAGTTCTTC
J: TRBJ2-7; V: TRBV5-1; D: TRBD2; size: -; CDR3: CASSWTSGNYEQYF; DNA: TGCGCCAGCAGCTGGACTAGCGGTAACTACGAGCAGTACTTC
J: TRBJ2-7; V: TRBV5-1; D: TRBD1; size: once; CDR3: CASRRDRGYEQYF; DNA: TGCGCCAGCCGCCGGGACAGGGGGTACGAGCAGTACTTC
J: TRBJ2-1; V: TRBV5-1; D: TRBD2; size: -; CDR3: CASSLASLAGGSLNEQFF; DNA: TGCGCCAGCAGCTTAGCCAGCTTAGCGGGAGGATCCCTAAATGAGCAGTTCTTC
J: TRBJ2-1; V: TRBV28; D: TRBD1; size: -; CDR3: CASSTGTGPINEQFF; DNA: TGTGCCAGCAGCACCGGGACAGGACCCATCAATGAGCAGTTCTTC
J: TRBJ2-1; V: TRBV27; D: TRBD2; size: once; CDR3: CASSLSAGTSYNEQFF; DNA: TGTGCCAGCAGTTTAAGCGCCGGGACTAGTTACAATGAGCAGTTCTTC
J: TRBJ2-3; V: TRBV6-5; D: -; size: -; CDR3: CASSSPTSTDTQYF; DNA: TGTGCCAGCAGTTCCCCGACTAGCACAGATACGCAGTATTTT
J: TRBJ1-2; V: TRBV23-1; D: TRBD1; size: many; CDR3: CASSPTGGVDYGYTF; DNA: TGCGCCAGCAGTCCAACAGGGGGGGTAGACTATGGCTACACCTTC
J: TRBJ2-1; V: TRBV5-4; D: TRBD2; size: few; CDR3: CASSSLAGGSYNEQFF; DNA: TGTGCCAGCAGCTCCCTAGCGGGAGGCTCCTACAATGAGCAGTTCTTC
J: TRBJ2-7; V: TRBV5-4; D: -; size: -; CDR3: CASSPDRSPYEQYF; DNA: TGTGCCAGCAGCCCTGACAGGAGCCCCTACGAGCAGTACTTC
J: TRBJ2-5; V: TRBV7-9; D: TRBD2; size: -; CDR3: CASSPRISGSTETQYF; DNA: TGTGCCAGCAGCCCCCGGATTAGCGGGAGCACAGAGACCCAGTACTTC
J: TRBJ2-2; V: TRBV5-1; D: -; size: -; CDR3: CASSLPRGPGELFF; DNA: TGCGCCAGCAGCTTGCCCAGGGGACCCGGGGAGCTGTTTTTT
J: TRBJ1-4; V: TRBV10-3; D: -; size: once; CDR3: CAIGRQGDRKLFF; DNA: TGTGCCATCGGGCGCCAGGGAGACAGGAAACTGTTTTTT
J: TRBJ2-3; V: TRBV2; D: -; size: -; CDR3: CASTDRLEVDTQYF; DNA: TGTGCCAGCACCGATAGACTAGAAGTAGATACGCAGTATTTT
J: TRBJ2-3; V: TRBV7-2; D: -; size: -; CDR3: CASSSRQNRDTQYF; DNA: TGTGCCAGCAGCTCCCGACAGAATAGGGATACGCAGTATTTT
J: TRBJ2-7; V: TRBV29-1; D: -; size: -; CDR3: CSVVGVPSYEQYF; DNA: TGCAGCGTTGTAGGGGTCCCCTCCTACGAGCAGTACTTC